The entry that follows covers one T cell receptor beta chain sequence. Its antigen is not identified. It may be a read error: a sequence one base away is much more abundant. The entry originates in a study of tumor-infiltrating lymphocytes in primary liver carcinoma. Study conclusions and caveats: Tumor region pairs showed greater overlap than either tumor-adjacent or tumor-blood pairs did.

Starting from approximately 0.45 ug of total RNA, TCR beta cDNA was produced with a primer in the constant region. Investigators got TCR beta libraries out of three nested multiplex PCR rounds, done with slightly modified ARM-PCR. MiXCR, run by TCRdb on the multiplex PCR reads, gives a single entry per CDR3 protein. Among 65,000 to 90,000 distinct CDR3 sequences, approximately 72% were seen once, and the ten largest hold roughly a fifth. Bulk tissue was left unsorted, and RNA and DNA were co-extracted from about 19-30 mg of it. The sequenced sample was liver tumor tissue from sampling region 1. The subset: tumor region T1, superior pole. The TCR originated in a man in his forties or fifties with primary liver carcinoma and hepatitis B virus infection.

The CDR3 DNA reads TGTGCCAGCAGAAGCTCTGGGACCAACGTCCTGACTTTC. Protein product: CASRSSGTNVLTF. This sequence joins TRBV28 and TRBJ2-6; D is unclear. Germline CDR1 MDHEN, CDR2 SYDVKM. The CDR3 spans 13 residues. The full variable domain, rest sourced from reference TRBV28 and TRBJ2-6, is DVKVTQSSRYLVKRTGEKVFLECVQDMDHENMFWYRQDPGLGLRLIYFSYDVKMKEKGDIPEGYSVSREKKERFSLILESASTNQTSMYLCASRSSGTNVLTFGAGSRLTVL.